This passage covers 23 T cell receptor beta chains from one sample sequenced in a study of T cell changes during pregnancy in multiple sclerosis. Measured with immunoSEQ multiplex PCR; TCRdb has only the in-frame clones, and not every one. The sample includes about 50,000 clones, 90% to 95% seen only once; the top ten take about 4.5%. Specimen: CD8+ T cells from peripheral blood mononuclear cells, collected in the first trimester of pregnancy. These receptor sequences come from a female donor with multiple sclerosis, enrolled in a pregnancy study.

V usage is TRBV4-1 and J usage is TRBJ2-3, with a tentative D call TRBD2 (6 bases). Germline CDR1 reads MGHRA; CDR2 reads YSYEKL. V lost 1 base, J lost 1 base, and 9 bases lay in between. The CDR3 runs 15 residues. The CDR3 spells CASSQGGTGTDTQYF. The CDR3 DNA is TGCGCCAGCAGCCAAGGAGGGACTGGCACAGATACGCAGTATTTT.

The genes are TRBV5-8 and TRBJ1-4; D is unresolved. Per the germline V gene, CDR1 is SGHTS and CDR2 is YDEGEE. The CDR3 extends over 14 amino acids. Between the trimmed V and J ends, which lost 0 bases and 8 bases, there was a span of 11 bases. CDR3 DNA sequence: TGTGCCAGCAGCTTGGTGGAGGATCGCGAAAAACTGTTTTTT. Protein: CASSLVEDREKLFF.

The chain employs TRBV27 and TRBJ2-4; tentative D call: TRBD2 (5 bases). V lost 3 bases to trimming and J lost 6 bases, with 15 bases between them. Germline V CDR1 and CDR2: MNHEY, SMNVEV (reference sequence). The length of the CDR3 is 15 residues. The CDR3 DNA sequence: TGTGCCAGCAGTTTGGGGTCCCTAGCAGGAAACATTCAGTACTTC. Its translation is CASSLGSLAGNIQYF.

The rearrangement joins TRBV28 to TRBJ2-1; the match to TRBD2 covers 10 bases. The germline V gene encodes CDR1 MDHEN and CDR2 SYDVKM. Germline trimming cut 5 bases from V and 4 bases from J; bases unmatched to any gene: 5. The CDR3 sequence is 15 residues long. CDR3 residues: CASSPGLAVYNEQFF. The CDR3 DNA reads TGTGCCAGCAGTCCCGGACTAGCGGTGTACAATGAGCAGTTCTTC.

This chain links TRBV27 with TRBJ2-3, with 7 bases lining up with TRBD1. Germline-derived CDR1 and CDR2 are MNHEY and SMNVEV (reference sequence). This CDR3 comprises 18 residues. Losses at the gene ends were 5 bases for V and 2 bases for J; bases not matched to a gene: 16. The CDR3 here is CASSPHHRQGNYTDTQYF. DNA of the CDR3: TGTGCCAGCAGTCCCCATCATCGACAGGGTAACTACACAGATACGCAGTATTTT.

The chain uses TRBV27 and TRBJ2-7, with D unclear. The V end lost 2 bases, the J end lost 7 bases, and 15 bases lay between the germline ends. The CDR3 loop spans 14 amino acids. CDR1 is MNHEY, CDR2 SMNVEV, per germline (reference sequence). CDR3 protein: CASSLVGPSREQYF. The CDR3 DNA is TGTGCCAGCAGTTTAGTAGGCCCCTCGAGGGAGCAGTACTTC.

The J gene is TRBJ1-6, the V gene TRBV7-6; D may be TRBD1 (5 bases). Germline lookup yields CDR1 SGHVS and CDR2 FNYEAQ. The CDR3 contains 14 residues. Between the trimmed V and J ends, which lost 5 bases and 5 bases, there was a span of 10 bases. CDR3 sequence: CASSLQGNNSPLHF. As DNA, the CDR3 is TGTGCCAGCAGCCTCCAGGGCAATAATTCACCCCTCCACTTT.

This clone was counted once. The chain combines TRBV15 with TRBJ2-5; 11 bases are a match to TRBD2. Germline-derived CDR1 and CDR2 are LNHNV and YYDKDF (reference sequence). This CDR3 region has 15 residues. The V segment lost 3 bases and the J segment 5 bases; nucleotides outside the gene matches: 5. The CDR3 region is CATSRSTSGEETQYF. The CDR3 nucleotides are TGTGCCACCAGCAGGTCGACTAGCGGGGAGGAGACCCAGTACTTC.

In the case of this clone: Compared with germline, one end of the junction differs, possibly owing to a read error. This chain links TRBV4-3 with TRBJ1-2; no reliable D call. The V gene's germline CDR1 is LGHNA and CDR2 YSLEER. This CDR3 spans 19 amino acids. CDR3 residues: CASSQDLGDGVSLDYGYTF. In nucleotides, the CDR3 is TGCGCCAGCAGCCAAGATCTTGGGGATGGGGTCAGTTTGGACTACGGCTACACCTTC.

This clone was found once. The CDR3 nucleotides are TGTGCCAGCAGACCATTAGCGGGAGTTGACAAGACCCAGTACTTC. Translating it yields CASRPLAGVDKTQYF. The chain links TRBV28 to TRBJ2-5; 9 nucleotides line up with TRBD2. CDR3 size: 15 residues. V lost 6 bases and J lost 6; bases outside the gene matches: 11. Germline V gene sequence: CDR1 MDHEN, CDR2 SYDVKM. Full variable domain (outside the CDR3, taken from reference TRBV28 and TRBJ2-5): DVKVTQSSRYLVKRTGEKVFLECVQDMDHENMFWYRQDPGLGLRLIYFSYDVKMKEKGDIPEGYSVSREKKERFSLILESASTNQTSMYLCASRPLAGVDKTQYFGPGTRLLVL.

This chain links TRBV9 with TRBJ2-1; 12 bases map to TRBD2. Germline V gives CDR1 SGDLS, CDR2 YYNGEE. The CDR3 runs 17 residues. V shed 3 bases and J 8 bases; nucleotides not matched to a gene: 12. CDR3 DNA sequence: TGTGCCAGCAGCGCATTTGGGACTAGCGGGTTGGGCGATGAGCAGTTCTTC. This sequence encodes CASSAFGTSGLGDEQFF.

Only one count was recorded for this clone. The J gene is TRBJ2-5, the V gene TRBV6-6; possibly TRBD2 for D (5 bases). The V end was cut by 5 bases, the J end by 4 bases, with 17 bases between. In germline, CDR1 is MNHNY, CDR2 SVGAGI (reference sequence). The CDR3 is made up of 15 amino acids. The CDR3 here is CASSPPGIERETQYF. CDR3 DNA: TGTGCCAGCAGTCCCCCGGGGATCGAGCGAGAGACCCAGTACTTC.

The chain links TRBV11-2 to TRBJ2-1, with TRBD1 matching 9 bases. This CDR3 spans 16 amino acids. V was pared by 5 bases and J by 3 bases, with 8 bases of the junction left unmatched. Germline V CDR1 and CDR2: SGHAT, FQNNGV. CDR3 amino acids: CASSRGQGGFYNEQFF. The CDR3 DNA follows: TGTGCCAGCAGCAGGGGACAGGGAGGATTCTACAATGAGCAGTTCTTC. Full variable domain (rest looked up from reference TRBV11-2 and TRBJ2-1): EAGVAQSPRYKIIEKRQSVAFWCNPISGHATLYWYQQILGQGPKLLIQFQNNGVVDDSQLPKDRFSAERLKGVDSTLKIQPAKLEDSAVYLCASSRGQGGFYNEQFFGPGTRLTVL.

Regarding this clone: The junction departs from germline at one end; a sequencing error may be responsible. The V and J genes are TRBV5-4 and TRBJ1-4; 7 positions match TRBD1. This CDR3 has 12 residues. Germline CDR1 SGHNT, CDR2 YYREEE (reference sequence). Written as DNA, the CDR3 is TGTGCCAGCAGCACGCCCGGACAGGTCTTGCTTTTT. Translated, it gives CASSTPGQVLLF.

The chain combines TRBV9 with TRBJ2-5; 8 bases are a match to TRBD2. Germline CDR1 reads SGDLS; CDR2 reads YYNGEE. The V gene end was trimmed by 2 bases and the J gene end by 5 bases; junction bases not matched to a gene: 8. This CDR3 is 15 amino acids long. CDR3 in amino acids: CASSVTSGGGETQYF. The CDR3 DNA is TGTGCCAGCAGCGTTACTAGCGGAGGCGGGGAGACCCAGTACTTC.

J is TRBJ2-7 and V is TRBV7-9, with D perhaps TRBD1 (5 bases). V was pared by 5 bases and J by 7 bases, with 15 bases between. There are 13 residues in the CDR3. The germline gives CDR1 SEHNR, CDR2 FQNEAQ (reference sequence). CDR3 bases: TGTGCCAGCAGCATCCCGTGGGGCGTTGAGCAGTACTTC. It specifies CASSIPWGVEQYF.

The rearrangement links TRBV4-2 to TRBJ2-5; the match to TRBD1 covers 7 bases. The V gene end was trimmed by 4 bases and the J gene end by 1 base; junction bases not matched to a gene: 9. CDR3 length: 16 amino acids. Germline V gene data show CDR1 as LGHNA and CDR2 as YNFKEQ. In nucleotides, the CDR3 is TGTGCCAGCAGCCCATGGGACAGCAGCGCCCAAGAGACCCAGTACTTC. Amino acid sequence: CASSPWDSSAQETQYF.

The chain employs TRBV27 and TRBJ1-2, with a weak D call TRBD1 (6 bases). CDR1 is MNHEY and CDR2 is SMNVEV in the germline V gene (reference sequence). Trimming shortened V by 5 bases and J by 7 bases, and 14 bases separated the two germline ends. The CDR3 sequence is 13 residues long. The CDR3 reads CASSAHGGGGYTF. The CDR3 coding sequence is TGTGCCAGCAGTGCCCATGGGGGCGGTGGCTACACCTTC.

The chain uses TRBV7-2 and TRBJ2-5; D may be TRBD2 (6 bases). The germline V and J ends were trimmed by 2 bases and 4 bases, with 11 bases remaining between them. From germline, CDR1 is SGHTA and CDR2 FQGNSA. This CDR3 has 14 amino acids. CDR3 coding DNA: TGTGCCAGCAGCTTAAGGGACTTATCAGAGACCCAGTACTTC. Amino acid sequence: CASSLRDLSETQYF.

This clone was picked up one time. J is TRBJ2-5 and V is TRBV14; TRBD1 aligns across 7 bases. After removal of 3 bases from V and 0 bases from J, the junction contained 7 bases not matched to a gene. The CDR3 loop spans 16 amino acids. The germline CDR1 and CDR2 sequences are SGHDN and FVKESK. CDR3 nucleotide sequence: TGTGCCAGCAGCCAGGCCGGGACAGAGTACCAAGAGACCCAGTACTTC. This gives the protein CASSQAGTEYQETQYF. Complete variable domain (other parts from reference TRBV14 and TRBJ2-5): EAGVTQFPSHSVIEKGQTVTLRCDPISGHDNLYWYRRVMGKEIKFLLHFVKESKQDESGMPNNRFLAERTGGTYSTLKVQPAELEDSGVYFCASSQAGTEYQETQYFGPGTRLLVL.

The V and J genes are TRBV7-3 and TRBJ1-1; 7 nucleotides line up with TRBD1. Germline V gene data show CDR1 as SGHTA and CDR2 as FQGTGA. The CDR3 length is 15 residues. V gave up 1 base and J gave up 4 bases; unmatched junction bases: 6. The CDR3 coding sequence is TGTGCCAGCAGCTTAATTTCAGGGGGAGGCACTGAAGCTTTCTTT. It translates to CASSLISGGGTEAFF.

This chain links TRBV6-1 with TRBJ2-1; TRBD2 matches at 13 bases. The CDR3 is 16 amino acids. Trimming at V came to 4 bases and at J to 8 bases, leaving 8 bases not matched to a gene. Germline CDR1 MNHNS, CDR2 SASEGT. CDR3 sequence reads: CASSATGTSGTHEQFF. The CDR3 DNA reads TGTGCCAGCAGTGCTACCGGGACTAGCGGGACGCATGAGCAGTTCTTC.

The chain couples TRBV4-1 to TRBJ1-4; D unresolved. The germline V gene has CDR1 MGHRA and CDR2 YSYEKL. Trimming stripped 4 bases from V and 0 bases from J, with 6 bases between. The CDR3 consists of 14 residues. The CDR3, as DNA: TGCGCCAGCAGCCCCCTTGCAACTAATGAAAAACTGTTTTTT. Its translation is CASSPLATNEKLFF.